In this sample, the clone carrying this T cell receptor (beta chain) turned up a few times. Its antigen is undetermined. The data stem from a study of response to subunit inactivated influenza vaccine. Study-wide findings and caveats: There was a suggestion from the authors that each seasonal influenza vaccination recruits few new T cells.

TCRdb itself ran the RT-PCR reads through MiXCR, one entry per CDR3 protein. The sample lists more than 700,000 distinct CDR3 sequences, about 20% occurring once. In germline, CDR1 is SGHAT, CDR2 FQNNGV. There are 15 residues in the CDR3. With 8 bases clipped from V and 2 bases from J, the junction kept 10 bases outside the gene matches. The clonotype comes from a man in his forties or fifties who received an inactivated influenza vaccine. The chain joins TRBV11-2 to TRBJ2-3; TRBD2 matches at 7 bases. The sequences come from PBMCs from blood, collected 5 to 6 days after vaccination. The CDR3 region is CASLELAEFTDTQYF. For the CDR3, the DNA is TGTGCCAGCCTCGAGCTAGCGGAATTCACAGATACGCAGTATTTT.